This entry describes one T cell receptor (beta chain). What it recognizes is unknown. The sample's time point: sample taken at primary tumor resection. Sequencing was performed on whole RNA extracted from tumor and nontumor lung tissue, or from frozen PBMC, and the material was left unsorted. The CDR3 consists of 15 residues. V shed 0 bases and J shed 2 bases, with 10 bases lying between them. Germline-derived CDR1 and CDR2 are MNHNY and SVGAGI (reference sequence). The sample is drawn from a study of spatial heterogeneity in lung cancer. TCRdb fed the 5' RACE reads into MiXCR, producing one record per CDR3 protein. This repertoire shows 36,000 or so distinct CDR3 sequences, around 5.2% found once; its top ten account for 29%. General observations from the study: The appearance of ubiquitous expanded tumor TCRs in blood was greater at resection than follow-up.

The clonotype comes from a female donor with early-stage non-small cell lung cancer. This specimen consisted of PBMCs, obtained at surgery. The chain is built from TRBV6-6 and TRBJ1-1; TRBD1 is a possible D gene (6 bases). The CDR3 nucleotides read TGTGCCAGCAGTTACTCAATGGGGGGCAACACTGAAGCTTTCTTT. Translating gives CASSYSMGGNTEAFF.